Shown below are 8 T cell receptor delta chains from a single sample sequenced in a study of gamma-delta chains in newborns, infants, children. TCRdb redid the clone calls on the reads with CATT. The data show 15,000 or so delta-chain clones, around 7% seen once. The specimen was blood. The receptors were sampled from a child who was a newborn, infant or young child, either healthy, febrile or measles-vaccinated (not recorded which).

Regarding this clone: The same CDR3 can be traced to other DNA sequences in this sample. This chain joins TRDV2 and TRDJ2; TRDD3 agrees at 9 bases. The CDR3 contains 18 residues. The junction had 7 bases not matched to a gene; V was cut back by 0 bases and J by 0 bases. Germline V gene lookup returns CDR1 GEAIGNYY and CDR2 EKD. CDR3 sequence: CACDTVLGDPALTAQLFF. The CDR3 bases are TGTGCCTGTGACACCGTACTGGGGGACCCAGCTTTGACAGCACAACTCTTCTTT.

The rearrangement joins TRDV2 to TRDJ1; D remains unclear. CDR1 is GEAIGNYY, CDR2 EKD, per germline. The CDR3 totals 15 residues. V was cut by 3 bases and J by 2 bases, with 15 bases left in between. The CDR3 DNA reads as TGTGCCTGTGACTACGTAAGCCCCCATACCGATAAACTCATCTTT. Amino acids: CACDYVSPHTDKLIF.

By share, this clone ranks as medium-sized. Other nucleotide sequences from this sample produce the same CDR3. The rearrangement joins TRDV2 to TRDJ3; D uncertain. Germline CDR1 is GEAIGNYY and CDR2 is EKD. V dropped 1 base and J dropped 1 base, with 4 bases sitting between them. The CDR3 has 15 amino acids. CDR3 DNA sequence: TGTGCCTGTGACACGGGATCCTGGGACACCCGACAGATGTTTTTC. It is translated as CACDTGSWDTRQMFF.

This clone is medium-sized. This sequence joins TRDV2 and TRDJ2, with TRDD3 identical over 12 bases. Germline CDR1 is GEAIGNYY and CDR2 is EKD. Trimming took 2 bases from V and 2 from J; bases not matched to a gene: 8. There are 18 residues in the CDR3. The CDR3 DNA is TGTGCCTGTGACATACTGGGGGATACCTTCTCGTTGACAGCACAACTCTTCTTT. Translating gives CACDILGDTFSLTAQLFF.

At least ten counts were recorded for this clone. V usage is TRDV2 and J usage is TRDJ1; D not resolved. Germline assignment: CDR1 GEAIGNYY and CDR2 EKD. V was pared by 3 bases and J by 0 bases, with 10 bases between. The CDR3 sequence is 14 residues long. The CDR3 DNA reads TGTGCCTGTGACTCCCTCCTGTACACCGATAAACTCATCTTT. Translating gives CACDSLLYTDKLIF.

The sample holds a few counts of this clone. The chain uses TRDV2 and TRDJ3, with 13 bases matching TRDD3. With 3 bases clipped from V and 0 bases from J, the junction kept 10 bases outside the gene matches. This CDR3 has 21 residues. CDR1 GEAIGNYY and CDR2 EKD come from the germline V gene. The CDR3, as DNA: TGTGCCTGTGACCTGGTACTGGGGGATACGCAGCTCTCCTGGGACACCCGACAGATGTTTTTC. Translation gives CACDLVLGDTQLSWDTRQMFF.

Within the sample, this clone is medium-sized. A read error is the likely source, as a far larger clone sits one nucleotide away. This sample includes further DNA sequences coding for the same CDR3. The chain joins TRDV2 to TRDJ3; 11 nucleotides align to TRDD3. The CDR3 has 18 amino acids. CDR1 and CDR2 from the germline V gene are GEAIGNYY and EKD. Trimming took 0 bases from V and 0 from J; bases not matched to a gene: 0. The CDR3 bases are TGTGCCTGTGACACCACTGGGGGATACTCCTGGGACACCCGACAGATGTTTTTC. Its translation is CACDTTGGYSWDTRQMFF.

This clone was picked up a small number of times. The chain has TRDV2 and TRDJ3, with 7 bases fitting TRDD3. V trimming: 2 bases; J trimming: 0 bases; junction bases outside the gene matches: 6. Looked up from germline, CDR1 is GEAIGNYY and CDR2 is EKD. CDR3 length: 18 amino acids. The CDR3 protein is CACDILGLASWDTRQMFF. The CDR3 coding sequence is TGTGCCTGTGACATACTGGGGCTCGCCTCCTGGGACACCCGACAGATGTTTTTC.